These 20 T cell receptor beta chains originate from one sample sequenced in a study of cytotoxic CD8 clonotypes in ibrutinib-treated CLL. TCRdb keeps only in-frame clones here, not all; method: immunoSEQ multiplex PCR. This table holds 200,000 to 250,000 clones, 70% to 75% found once. Source: PBMCs, taken after 12 months of ibrutinib treatment. Every receptor here comes from a human donor with chronic lymphocytic leukemia.

V gene TRBV15 combines with J gene TRBJ1-1, with 7 bases matching TRBD1. The V gene end was trimmed by 4 bases and the J gene end by 3 bases; junction bases not matched to a gene: 5. There are 14 residues in the CDR3. CDR1 and CDR2 from the germline V gene are LNHNV and YYDKDF (reference sequence). The CDR3 here is CATSIRQGHTEAFF. The CDR3 DNA reads TGTGCCACCAGCATTCGACAGGGACACACTGAAGCTTTCTTT.

J is TRBJ1-1 and V is TRBV5-1; possibly TRBD1 for D (5 bases). CDR3 length: 15 amino acids. The germline V gene has CDR1 SGHRS and CDR2 YFSETQ. V lost 1 base to trimming and J lost 4 bases, with 14 bases between them. CDR3 bases: TGCGCCAGCAGCTTGTCAGGGATTAGGATCACTGAAGCTTTCTTT. This encodes CASSLSGIRITEAFF.

The genes are TRBV15 and TRBJ2-3; D uncertain. There are 15 residues in the CDR3. Germline CDR1 and CDR2: LNHNV and YYDKDF (reference sequence). Trimming pared 4 bases from V and 0 bases from J, leaving 11 bases between. Here the CDR3 DNA reads TGTGCCACCAGCAAAGCGCTGTTTAGCACAGATACGCAGTATTTT. It codes for CATSKALFSTDTQYF.

The chain recombines TRBV30 with TRBJ2-5; 9 bases align to TRBD2. Trimming removed 1 base from V and 5 bases from J; junction bases left unmatched: 11. The CDR3 extends over 16 amino acids. The V gene's germline CDR1 is GTSNPN and CDR2 SVGIG (reference sequence). The CDR3 nucleotides are TGTGCCTGGAGTGCGCTAGCGGGGAGATTAGTGGAGACCCAGTACTTC. Residues: CAWSALAGRLVETQYF.

This clone was found a few times. The chain uses TRBV7-9 and TRBJ1-3, with a weak D call TRBD1 (5 bases). The CDR3 length is 14 residues. Germline V gives CDR1 SEHNR, CDR2 FQNEAQ (reference sequence). Trimming removed 11 bases from V and 4 bases from J, with 18 bases in between. Here the CDR3 reads CACPRRRGGNTIYF. CDR3 coding DNA: TGTGCCTGCCCCCGCCGTCGGGGCGGAAACACCATATATTTT.

The genes are TRBV6-5 and TRBJ2-3; no clear D gene. CDR1 is MNHEY, CDR2 SVGAGI, per germline. V shed 2 bases and J shed 2 bases, with 8 bases lying between them. The CDR3 is 14 residues long. Written as DNA, the CDR3 is TGTGCCAGCAGTTACAGCTCTTACACAGATACGCAGTATTTT. Encoded protein: CASSYSSYTDTQYF.

Only one count was recorded for this clone. The rearrangement links TRBV9 to TRBJ2-7; 9 bases align to TRBD2. The CDR3 has 15 amino acids. Germline V gene sequence: CDR1 SGDLS, CDR2 YYNGEE. The junction had 7 bases not matched to a gene; V was cut back by 0 bases and J by 6 bases. CDR3 amino acids: CASSVDGSGRFEQYF. CDR3 bases: TGTGCCAGCAGCGTAGACGGTAGCGGGAGATTCGAGCAGTACTTC.

This clone was picked up a small number of times. This chain links TRBV5-5 with TRBJ1-4; a weak D match, TRBD1 (6 bases). The CDR3 runs to 16 residues. Trimming took 0 bases from V and 10 from J, leaving 19 bases between them. CDR1 SGHKS and CDR2 YYEKEE come from the germline V gene (reference sequence). CDR3 sequence (DNA): TGTGCCAGCAGCTTGGGTTCAGGGGCGGATCGCGGAAAACTGTTTTTT. Translated, it gives CASSLGSGADRGKLFF.

This clone was recorded once. This sequence joins TRBV21-1 and TRBJ2-7; the table's D call, TRBD1, was not checked against the DNA. TRBV21-1 is reported as a pseudogene. This CDR3 is built from 21 residues. CDR3 DNA: TGTGCCAGCAGCACCCCCCAGGGACAGGGGTACCAAAGAAGCCTTCCCCCTCAGCAGTACTTC. Protein product: CASSTPQGQGYQRSLPPQQYF.

The J gene is TRBJ1-4, the V gene TRBV6-6; D gene uncertain. CDR3 length equals 14 residues. Germline V CDR1 and CDR2: MNHNY, SVGAGI (reference sequence). V was shortened by 2 bases and J by 6 bases, with 10 bases between the two germline ends. The CDR3 protein is CASSYGGLDEKLFF. DNA of the CDR3: TGTGCCAGCAGTTACGGTGGATTGGATGAAAAACTGTTTTTT.

The chain is built from TRBV5-1 and TRBJ2-7, with D possibly being TRBD2 (5 bases). CDR1 and CDR2 (germline): SGHRS, YFSETQ. The CDR3 is 16 amino acids. V lost 4 bases to trimming and J lost 0 bases, with 17 bases between them. The CDR3 DNA reads TGCGCCAGCAGCCTAGCCGGGAAACTAGTCTCCTACGAGCAGTACTTC. Translated: CASSLAGKLVSYEQYF.

The chain uses TRBV9 and TRBJ1-3, with 7 nucleotides matching TRBD1. There are 15 residues in the CDR3. J was trimmed by 7 bases and V by 0 bases; bases with no gene match: 7. Looked up from germline, CDR1 is SGDLS and CDR2 is YYNGEE. The CDR3 loop reads CASSVGTGVGNTIYF. In DNA form, the CDR3 reads TGTGCCAGCAGCGTAGGAACAGGGGTCGGCAACACCATATATTTT.

The gene calls are TRBV30 and TRBJ2-1; D possibly corresponds to TRBD2 (6 bases). Germline V CDR1 and CDR2: GTSNPN, SVGIG (reference sequence). The CDR3 is 15 residues long. V lost 4 bases and J lost 5, with 18 bases in between. This CDR3 is CAWTSQGLADNEQFF. As DNA, the CDR3 is TGTGCCTGGACTAGTCAGGGACTGGCAGACAATGAGCAGTTCTTC. The complete variable domain, with remaining parts taken from reference TRBV30 and TRBJ2-1, reads SQTIHQWPATLVQPVGSPLSLECTVEGTSNPNLYWYRQAAGRGLQLLFYSVGIGQISSEVPQNLSASRPQDRQFILSSKKLLLSDSGFYLCAWTSQGLADNEQFFGPGTRLTVL.

J is TRBJ2-2 and V is TRBV29-1; D not resolved. This CDR3 has 15 amino acids. Germline loops: CDR1 SQVTM, CDR2 ANQGSEA. Trimming took off 5 bases at V and 0 bases at J, with 13 bases between the two ends. This CDR3 reads CSVTRLGTNTGELFF. In DNA form, the CDR3 reads TGCAGCGTTACACGCTTGGGGACGAACACCGGGGAGCTGTTTTTT.

The chain carries TRBV6-1 and TRBJ1-4, with a tentative D call TRBD1 (5 bases). The CDR3 has 12 amino acids. CDR1 and CDR2 (germline): MNHNS, SASEGT. Trimming took off 6 bases at V and 5 bases at J, with 7 bases between the two ends. This CDR3 reads CASSRANEKLFF. CDR3 bases: TGTGCCAGCAGCAGGGCAAATGAAAAACTGTTTTTT.

On this clone: Other DNA sequences in this sample translate to the same CDR3. The gene calls are TRBV7-3 and TRBJ1-2, with D perhaps TRBD1 (5 bases). Germline lookup yields CDR1 SGHTA and CDR2 FQGTGA. V was pared by 2 bases and J by 6 bases, with 10 bases between. This CDR3 is built from 13 residues. The CDR3 sequence: CASSLGQGNGYTF. CDR3 DNA: TGTGCCAGCAGCTTAGGCCAGGGAAATGGCTACACCTTC.

The chain has TRBV14 and TRBJ2-7; D might be TRBD1 or TRBD2, each matching 6 bases. The V end was cut by 6 bases, the J end by 6 bases, with 15 bases between. This CDR3 region has 13 residues. The germline gives CDR1 SGHDN, CDR2 FVKESK. DNA of the CDR3: TGTGCCAGCAGAGAATACGGGGGCGGCGAGCAGTACTTC. This gives the protein CASREYGGGEQYF.

The genes are TRBV11-2 and TRBJ2-7, with 12 bases that match TRBD2. The V gene's germline CDR1 is SGHAT and CDR2 FQNNGV. The V segment lost 5 bases and the J segment 5 bases; nucleotides outside the gene matches: 4. The CDR3 loop spans 14 amino acids. CDR3: CASSPWTSGDEQYF. The CDR3 DNA reads as TGTGCCAGCAGCCCCTGGACTAGCGGGGACGAGCAGTACTTC.

This rearrangement joins TRBV6-1 to TRBJ2-7; 10 bases line up with TRBD1. This CDR3 has 16 amino acids. Germline V gives CDR1 MNHNS, CDR2 SASEGT. The V segment lost 2 bases and the J segment 2 bases; nucleotides outside the gene matches: 6. CDR3 region: CASSETGQGGTYEQYF. CDR3 bases: TGTGCCAGCAGTGAAACCGGACAGGGGGGGACCTACGAGCAGTACTTC.

This chain's CDR3 is CASSRDRELETYGYTF. The DNA of the CDR3 is TGTGCCAGCTCCCGGGACAGAGAGTTAGAAACCTATGGCTACACCTTC. V usage is TRBV6-6 and J usage is TRBJ1-2, with TRBD1 matching 7 bases. The CDR3 totals 16 residues. Germline V gene lookup returns CDR1 MNHNY and CDR2 SVGAGI (reference sequence). Losses at the gene ends were 8 bases for V and 4 bases for J; bases not matched to a gene: 16.